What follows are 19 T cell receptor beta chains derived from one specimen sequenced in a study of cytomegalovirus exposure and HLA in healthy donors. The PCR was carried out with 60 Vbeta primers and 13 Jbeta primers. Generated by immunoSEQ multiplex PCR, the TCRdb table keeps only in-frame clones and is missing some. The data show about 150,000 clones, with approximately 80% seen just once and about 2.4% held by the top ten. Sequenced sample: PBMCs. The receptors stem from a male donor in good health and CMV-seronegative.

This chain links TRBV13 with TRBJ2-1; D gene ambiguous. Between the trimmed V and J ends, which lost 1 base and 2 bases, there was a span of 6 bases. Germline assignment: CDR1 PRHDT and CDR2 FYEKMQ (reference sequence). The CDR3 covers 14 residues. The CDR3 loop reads CASSLAKTYNEQFF. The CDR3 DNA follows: TGTGCCAGCAGCTTAGCCAAAACCTACAATGAGCAGTTCTTC.

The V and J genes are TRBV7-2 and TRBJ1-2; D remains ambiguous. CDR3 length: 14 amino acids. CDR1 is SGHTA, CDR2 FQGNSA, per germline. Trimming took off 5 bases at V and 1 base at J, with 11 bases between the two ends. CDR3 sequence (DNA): TGTGCCAGCAGCCGGGGATTGGATAACTATGGCTACACCTTC. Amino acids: CASSRGLDNYGYTF.

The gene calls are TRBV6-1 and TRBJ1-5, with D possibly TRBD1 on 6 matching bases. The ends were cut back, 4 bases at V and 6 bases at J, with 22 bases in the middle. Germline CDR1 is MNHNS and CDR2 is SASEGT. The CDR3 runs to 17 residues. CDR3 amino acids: CASSGLQGIHGSQPQHF. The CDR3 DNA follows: TGTGCCAGCAGTGGACTACAGGGTATTCATGGTTCTCAGCCCCAGCATTTT.

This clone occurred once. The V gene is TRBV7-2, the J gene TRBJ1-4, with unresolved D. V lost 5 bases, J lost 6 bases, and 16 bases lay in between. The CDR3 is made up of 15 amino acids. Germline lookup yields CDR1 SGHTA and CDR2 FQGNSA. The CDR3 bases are TGTGCCAGCAGCCCCCTGCGAAGGGAGGATGAAAAACTGTTTTTT. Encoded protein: CASSPLRREDEKLFF.

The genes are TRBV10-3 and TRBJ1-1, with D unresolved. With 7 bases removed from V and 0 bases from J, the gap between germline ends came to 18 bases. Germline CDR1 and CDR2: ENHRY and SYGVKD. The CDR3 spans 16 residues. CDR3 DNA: TGTGCCATCAAGAGGGAGGCGGGCCAGGTGAACACTGAAGCTTTCTTT. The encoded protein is CAIKREAGQVNTEAFF.

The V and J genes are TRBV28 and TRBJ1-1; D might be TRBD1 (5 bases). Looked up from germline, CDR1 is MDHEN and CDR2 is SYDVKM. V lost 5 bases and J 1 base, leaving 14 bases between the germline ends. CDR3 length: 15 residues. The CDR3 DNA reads TGTGCCAGCAGTCCCTGGGGGGTCCCGAACACTGAAGCTTTCTTT. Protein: CASSPWGVPNTEAFF. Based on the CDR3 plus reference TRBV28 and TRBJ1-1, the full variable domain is DVKVTQSSRYLVKRTGEKVFLECVQDMDHENMFWYRQDPGLGLRLIYFSYDVKMKEKGDIPEGYSVSREKKERFSLILESASTNQTSMYLCASSPWGVPNTEAFFGQGTRLTVV.

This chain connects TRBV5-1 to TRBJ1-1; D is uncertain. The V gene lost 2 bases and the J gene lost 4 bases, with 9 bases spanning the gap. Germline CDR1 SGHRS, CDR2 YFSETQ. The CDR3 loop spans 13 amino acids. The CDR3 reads CASSFETRTEAFF. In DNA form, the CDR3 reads TGCGCCAGCAGCTTTGAGACTCGCACTGAAGCTTTCTTT.

The CDR3 sequence is CARVLAADGYTF. CDR3 DNA sequence: TGTGCCAGAGTATTGGCAGCGGATGGCTACACCTTC. The chain has TRBV19 and TRBJ1-2; D unresolved. This CDR3 comprises 12 residues. The germline V gene has CDR1 LNHDA and CDR2 SQIVND (reference sequence). The V gene lost 9 bases and the J gene lost 6 bases, with 14 bases spanning the gap.

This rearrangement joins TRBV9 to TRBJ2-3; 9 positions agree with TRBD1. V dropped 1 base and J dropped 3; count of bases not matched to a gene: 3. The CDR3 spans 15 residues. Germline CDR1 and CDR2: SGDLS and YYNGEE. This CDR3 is CASSVTGTGTDTQYF. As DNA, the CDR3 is TGTGCCAGCAGCGTAACCGGGACAGGGACAGATACGCAGTATTTT.

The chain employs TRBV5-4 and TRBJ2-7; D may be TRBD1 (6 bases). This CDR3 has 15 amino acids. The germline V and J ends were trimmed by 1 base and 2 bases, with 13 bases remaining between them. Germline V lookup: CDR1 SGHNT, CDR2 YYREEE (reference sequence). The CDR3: CASSLQLGAAYEQYF. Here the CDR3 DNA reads TGTGCCAGCAGCTTGCAACTGGGGGCGGCCTACGAGCAGTACTTC.

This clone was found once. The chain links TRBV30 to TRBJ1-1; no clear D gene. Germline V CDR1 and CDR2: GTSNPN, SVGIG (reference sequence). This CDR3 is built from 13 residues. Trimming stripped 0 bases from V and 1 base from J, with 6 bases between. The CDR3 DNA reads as TGTGCCTGGAGTGTACTCGCGAACACTGAAGCTTTCTTT. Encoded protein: CAWSVLANTEAFF.

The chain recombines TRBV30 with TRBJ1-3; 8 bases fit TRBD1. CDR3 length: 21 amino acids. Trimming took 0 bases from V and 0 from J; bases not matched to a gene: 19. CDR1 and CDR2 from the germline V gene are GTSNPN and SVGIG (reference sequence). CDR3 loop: CAWSVGFGGRGRLISGNTIYF. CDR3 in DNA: TGTGCCTGGAGTGTAGGCTTCGGTGGCAGGGGGCGCCTGATCTCTGGAAACACCATATATTTT. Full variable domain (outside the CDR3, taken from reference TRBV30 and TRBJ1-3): SQTIHQWPATLVQPVGSPLSLECTVEGTSNPNLYWYRQAAGRGLQLLFYSVGIGQISSEVPQNLSASRPQDRQFILSSKKLLLSDSGFYLCAWSVGFGGRGRLISGNTIYFGEGSWLTVV.

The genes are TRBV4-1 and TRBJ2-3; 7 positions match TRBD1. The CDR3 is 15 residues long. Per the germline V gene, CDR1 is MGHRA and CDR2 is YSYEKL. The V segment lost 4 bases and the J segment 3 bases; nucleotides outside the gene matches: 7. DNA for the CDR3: TGCGCCAGCAGCCTCCAAGAGGGGGCAACAGATACGCAGTATTTT. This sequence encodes CASSLQEGATDTQYF.

The CDR3 nucleotides are TGTGCCAGCAGCTTAGGGAGGGCGAGTCAGCCCCAGCATTTT. Amino acid sequence: CASSLGRASQPQHF. V usage is TRBV7-9 and J usage is TRBJ1-5; D not certain. Germline lookup yields CDR1 SEHNR and CDR2 FQNEAQ (reference sequence). The CDR3 is 14 amino acids. The ends were cut back, 1 base at V and 6 bases at J, with 10 bases in the middle.

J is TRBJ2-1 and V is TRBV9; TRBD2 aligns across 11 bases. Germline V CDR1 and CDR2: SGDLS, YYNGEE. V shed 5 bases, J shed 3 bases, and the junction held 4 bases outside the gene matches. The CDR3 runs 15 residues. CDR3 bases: TGTGCCAGCAGTTATACTAGCGGGAGCTACAATGAGCAGTTCTTC. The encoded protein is CASSYTSGSYNEQFF.

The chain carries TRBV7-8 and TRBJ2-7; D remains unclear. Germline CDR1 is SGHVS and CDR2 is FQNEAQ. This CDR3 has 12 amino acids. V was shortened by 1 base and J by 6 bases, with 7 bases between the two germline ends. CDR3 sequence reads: CASSLGDLEQYF. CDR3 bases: TGTGCCAGCAGCTTAGGAGATCTCGAGCAGTACTTC. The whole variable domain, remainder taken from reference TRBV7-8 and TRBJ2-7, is GAGVSQSPRYKVAKRGQDVALRCDPISGHVSLFWYQQALGQGPEFLTYFQNEAQLDKSGLPSDRFFAERPEGSVSTLKIQRTQQEDSAVYLCASSLGDLEQYFGPGTRLTVT.

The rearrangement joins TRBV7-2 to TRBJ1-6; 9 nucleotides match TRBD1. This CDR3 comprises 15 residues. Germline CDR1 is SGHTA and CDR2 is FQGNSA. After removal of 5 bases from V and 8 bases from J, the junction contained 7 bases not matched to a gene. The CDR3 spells CASSARDRADSPLHF. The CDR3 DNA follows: TGTGCCAGCAGCGCACGGGACAGGGCGGATTCACCCCTCCACTTT.

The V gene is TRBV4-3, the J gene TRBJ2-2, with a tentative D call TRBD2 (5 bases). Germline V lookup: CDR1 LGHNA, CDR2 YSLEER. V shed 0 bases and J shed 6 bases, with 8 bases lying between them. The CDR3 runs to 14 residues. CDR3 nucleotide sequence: TGCGCCAGCAGCCAAGATGGAGGAGCCGGGGAGCTGTTTTTT. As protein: CASSQDGGAGELFF.

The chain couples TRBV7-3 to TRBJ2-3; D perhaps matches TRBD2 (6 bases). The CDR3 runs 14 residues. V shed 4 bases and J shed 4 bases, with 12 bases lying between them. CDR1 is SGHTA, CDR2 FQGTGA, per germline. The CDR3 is CASSSGVEPDTQYF. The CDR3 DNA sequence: TGTGCCAGCAGCTCGGGGGTGGAGCCAGATACGCAGTATTTT.